This T cell receptor (beta chain) stems from a study of cytomegalovirus exposure and HLA in healthy donors. As to this clone: Its antigen remains unidentified.

This CDR3 comprises 13 residues. Germline V gene sequence: CDR1 SQVTM, CDR2 ANQGSEA. J gave up 3 bases and V 6 bases, and 7 bases lay outside the gene matches. Study-wide results and caveats: The authors confirmed in vitro that three CMV-associated chains were specific for CMV antigens. Diagnosis of cytomegalovirus status made by the classifier reportedly showed high specificity and sensitivity.

The PCR made use of 60 Vbeta and 13 Jbeta primers. Sequenced by immunoSEQ multiplex PCR; TCRdb stores in-frame clones only, minus some. The repertoire holds about 87,000 clones, with approximately 7.1% as singletons. There were likely unrecorded immune exposures, though donors were nominally healthy when sampled. Sequenced: PBMCs. The source is a man in his forties or fifties in good health and CMV-seronegative. The V gene is TRBV29-1, the J gene TRBJ1-2; 7 bases align to TRBD1. CDR3 sequence reads: CSVEQGYDYGYTF. The CDR3 DNA reads as TGCAGCGTAGAACAGGGGTACGACTATGGCTACACCTTC.